This T cell receptor (beta chain) was captured in a study of T cells in Graves' hyperthyroidism and ophthalmopathy. Study results and caveats: Separating ophthalmopathy from stable hyperthyroidism was achieved by a 13 V-J model. Prediction of ophthalmopathy progression came a median 6.5 months pre-onset. Most expanded thyroid clonotypes above 0.001 also appeared in blood.

Amplified regions were TCR beta CDR3 sequences from RNA transcripts. First-round RT-PCR with HTBI primers amplified the TCR CDR3 region. One entry per CDR3 protein, called by TCRdb with MiXCR from the multiplex PCR reads. The table shows some 320,000 distinct CDR3 sequences, with approximately 15% occurring only once. As concerns this clonotype: Its antigen is undetermined.

The CDR3 is 13 amino acids. The germline V gene encodes CDR1 KGHSH and CDR2 LQKENI. V lost 2 bases and J lost 6, with 10 bases in between. Among ophthalmopathy patients, the Clinical Activity Score reached at least 3, the NOSPECS grade reached at least 4, and duration remained under 3 months. This clonotype was sampled from a woman between 40 and 50 years old with Graves' ophthalmopathy. This chain connects TRBV18 to TRBJ1-2, with D possibly TRBD1 on 6 matching bases. Sequencing used blood. For the CDR3, the DNA is TGTGCCAGCTCACCATCCCGGACAGATGGCTACACCTTC. It specifies CASSPSRTDGYTF.